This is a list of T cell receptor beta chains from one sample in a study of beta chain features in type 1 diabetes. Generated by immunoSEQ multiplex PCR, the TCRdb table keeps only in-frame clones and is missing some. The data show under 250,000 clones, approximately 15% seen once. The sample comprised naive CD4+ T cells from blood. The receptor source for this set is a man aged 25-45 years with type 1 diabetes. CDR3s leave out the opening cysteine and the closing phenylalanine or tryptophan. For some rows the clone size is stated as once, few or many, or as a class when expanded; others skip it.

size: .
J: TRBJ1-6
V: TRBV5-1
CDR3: ASSLAMGQGNSPLH

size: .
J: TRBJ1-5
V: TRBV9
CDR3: ASSRDFDQPQH

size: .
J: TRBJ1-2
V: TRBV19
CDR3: ASSIALRDRRNYGYT

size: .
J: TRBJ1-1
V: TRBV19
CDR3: ASSIKGSTEAF

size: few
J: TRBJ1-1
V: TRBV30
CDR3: AWRKGMNTEAF

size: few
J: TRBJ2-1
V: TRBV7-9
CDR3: ASSLRRTGALIYNEQF

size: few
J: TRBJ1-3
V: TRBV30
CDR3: AWSVRVSGNTIY

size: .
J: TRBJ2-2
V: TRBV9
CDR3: ASSVGGSGRYGELF

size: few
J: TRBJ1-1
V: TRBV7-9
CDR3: ASSPQGLNTEAF

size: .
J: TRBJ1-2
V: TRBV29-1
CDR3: SVTDRNYGYT

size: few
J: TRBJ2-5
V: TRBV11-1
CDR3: ASSPRQETQY

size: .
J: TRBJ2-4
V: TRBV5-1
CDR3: ASSLGDYENIQY

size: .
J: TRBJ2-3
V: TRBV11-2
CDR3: ATSPGTDTQY

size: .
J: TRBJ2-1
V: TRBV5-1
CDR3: ASSLGLAGINEQF

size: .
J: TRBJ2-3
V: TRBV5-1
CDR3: ASSLGTSGTDTQY

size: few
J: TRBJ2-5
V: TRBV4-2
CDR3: ASSQGQGQGEETQY

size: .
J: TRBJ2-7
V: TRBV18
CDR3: ASSETRGVDEQY

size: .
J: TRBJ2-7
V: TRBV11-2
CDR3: ASSQWLPTTGTGTYEQY

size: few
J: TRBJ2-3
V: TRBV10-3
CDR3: AISGQGSTDTQY

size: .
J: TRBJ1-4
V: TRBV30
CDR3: AWSNRQAATNEKLF

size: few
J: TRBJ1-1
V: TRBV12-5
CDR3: ASGLVTGEKTEAF

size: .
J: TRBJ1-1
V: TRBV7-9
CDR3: ASSLALGWTEAF

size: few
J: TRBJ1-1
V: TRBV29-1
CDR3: SAASLQGMNTEAF

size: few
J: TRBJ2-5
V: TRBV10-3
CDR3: AISESRQGALETQY

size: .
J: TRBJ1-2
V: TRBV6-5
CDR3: ASSLTGNYGYT

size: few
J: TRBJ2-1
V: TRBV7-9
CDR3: ASSYDRLKF

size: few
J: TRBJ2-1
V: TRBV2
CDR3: ASISGGFVNEQF

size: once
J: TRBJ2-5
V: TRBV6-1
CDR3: ASAGPRGGEETQY

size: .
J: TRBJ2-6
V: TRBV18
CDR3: ASSPAGTAGANVLT

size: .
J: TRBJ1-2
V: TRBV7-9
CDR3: ASSSGVGTRVKGYT

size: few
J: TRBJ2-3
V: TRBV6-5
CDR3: ASKRGSTDTQY

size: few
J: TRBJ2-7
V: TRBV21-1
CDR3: ASSKAPLQGVTYEQY

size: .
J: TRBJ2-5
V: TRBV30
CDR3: AWSVTGLRKETQY

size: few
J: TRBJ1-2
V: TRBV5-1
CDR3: ASSRGFYGYT